This TCR beta chain was identified during a study of shared clonotypes between healthy human individuals. Study-level background: Used for every donor were three CD4 naive, three CD4 memory, two CD8 naive and one CD8 memory plate.

Original processing methods: Owing to the provision of junction-only sequences devoid of quality scores by immunoSEQ, filtering differed. Some clones are missing from TCRdb's copy, which holds only in-frame ones; the method was immunoSEQ multiplex PCR. Clonal size and the V and J genes are those of that table, whereas D and trimming came from the DNA. Of some 2 million clones in the sample, roughly 96% were seen once. Findings and limits, study-wide: Generally, estimated richness proved larger in naive subsets than it did in memory subsets.

Comment on this clone: Its antigen remains unidentified.

The V gene's germline CDR1 is GTSNPN and CDR2 SVGIG (reference sequence). This CDR3 is built from 15 residues. Trimming pared 1 base from V and 0 bases from J, leaving 10 bases between. The sample comprised naive CD4+ T cells sorted from blood. The subset here: CD45RA+ positively selected. This receptor was identified in a man younger than 30 in good health. V and J are TRBV30 and TRBJ1-3; D gene uncertain. CDR3 loop: CAWSENIRSGNTIYF. The CDR3 nucleotides are TGTGCCTGGAGTGAAAATATCCGCTCTGGAAACACCATATATTTT.